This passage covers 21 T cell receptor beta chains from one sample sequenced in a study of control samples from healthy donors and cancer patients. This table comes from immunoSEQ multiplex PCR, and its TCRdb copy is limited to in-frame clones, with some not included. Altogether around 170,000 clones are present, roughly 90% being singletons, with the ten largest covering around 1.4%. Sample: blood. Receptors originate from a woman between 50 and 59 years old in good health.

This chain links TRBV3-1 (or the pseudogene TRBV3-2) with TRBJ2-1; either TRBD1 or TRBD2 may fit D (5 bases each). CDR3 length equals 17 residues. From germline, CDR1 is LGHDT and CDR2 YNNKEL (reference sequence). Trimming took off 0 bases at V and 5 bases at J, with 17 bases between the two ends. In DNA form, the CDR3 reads TGTGCCAGCAGCCAAGATGCAGGGACCGCTATCAACAATGAGCAGTTCTTC. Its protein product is CASSQDAGTAINNEQFF.

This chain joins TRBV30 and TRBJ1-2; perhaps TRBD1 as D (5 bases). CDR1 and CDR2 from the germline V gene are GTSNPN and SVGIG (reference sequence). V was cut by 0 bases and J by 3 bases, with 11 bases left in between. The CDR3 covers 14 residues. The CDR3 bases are TGTGCCTGGAGTGTACACGGGGCCCACTATGGCTACACCTTC. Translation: CAWSVHGAHYGYTF.

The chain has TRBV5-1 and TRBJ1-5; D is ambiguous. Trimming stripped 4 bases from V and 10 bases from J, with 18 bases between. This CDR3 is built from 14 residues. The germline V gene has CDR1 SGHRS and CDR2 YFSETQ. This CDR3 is CASSMDGVREPQHF. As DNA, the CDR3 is TGCGCCAGCAGCATGGACGGGGTTCGTGAACCCCAGCATTTT. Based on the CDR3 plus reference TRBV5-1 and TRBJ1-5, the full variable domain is KAGVTQTPRYLIKTRGQQVTLSCSPISGHRSVSWYQQTPGQGLQFLFEYFSETQRNKGNFPGRFSGRQFSNSRSEMNVSTLELGDSALYLCASSMDGVREPQHFGDGTRLSIL.

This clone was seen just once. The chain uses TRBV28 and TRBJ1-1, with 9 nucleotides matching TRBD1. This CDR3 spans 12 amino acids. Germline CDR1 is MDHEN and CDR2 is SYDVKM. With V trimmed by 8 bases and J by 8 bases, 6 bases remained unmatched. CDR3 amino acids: CASGLTGGEAFF. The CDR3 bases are TGTGCCAGCGGCTTAACAGGGGGCGAAGCTTTCTTT.

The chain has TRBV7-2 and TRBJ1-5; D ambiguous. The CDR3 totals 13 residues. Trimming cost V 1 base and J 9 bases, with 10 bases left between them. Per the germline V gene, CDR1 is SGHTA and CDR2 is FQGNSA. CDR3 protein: CASSLGQSRPQHF. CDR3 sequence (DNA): TGTGCCAGCAGCTTAGGACAATCACGGCCCCAGCATTTT.

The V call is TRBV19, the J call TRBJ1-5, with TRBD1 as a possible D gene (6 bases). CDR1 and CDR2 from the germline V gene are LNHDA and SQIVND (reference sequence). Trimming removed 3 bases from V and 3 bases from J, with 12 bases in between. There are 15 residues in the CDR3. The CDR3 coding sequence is TGTGCCAGTAGTATGGGGGGCGGGACCAATCAGCCCCAGCATTTT. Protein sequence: CASSMGGGTNQPQHF.

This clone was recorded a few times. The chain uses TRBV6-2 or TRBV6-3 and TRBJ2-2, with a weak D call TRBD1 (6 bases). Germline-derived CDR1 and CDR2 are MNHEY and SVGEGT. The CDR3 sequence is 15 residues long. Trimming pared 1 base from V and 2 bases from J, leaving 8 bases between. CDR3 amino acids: CASSYWTDNTGELFF. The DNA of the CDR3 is TGTGCCAGCAGTTACTGGACAGACAACACCGGGGAGCTGTTTTTT.

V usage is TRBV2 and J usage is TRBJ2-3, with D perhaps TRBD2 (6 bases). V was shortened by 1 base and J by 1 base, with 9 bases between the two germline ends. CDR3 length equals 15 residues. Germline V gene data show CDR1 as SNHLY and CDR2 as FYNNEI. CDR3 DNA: TGTGCCAGCAGTGAAGGAGGAGGGCGCACAGATACGCAGTATTTT. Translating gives CASSEGGGRTDTQYF.

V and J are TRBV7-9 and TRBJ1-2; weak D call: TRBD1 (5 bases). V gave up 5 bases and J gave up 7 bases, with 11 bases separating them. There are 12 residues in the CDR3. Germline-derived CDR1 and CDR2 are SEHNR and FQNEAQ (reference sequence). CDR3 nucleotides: TGTGCCAGCAGCCGAAATACAGGTGGCTACACCTTC. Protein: CASSRNTGGYTF.

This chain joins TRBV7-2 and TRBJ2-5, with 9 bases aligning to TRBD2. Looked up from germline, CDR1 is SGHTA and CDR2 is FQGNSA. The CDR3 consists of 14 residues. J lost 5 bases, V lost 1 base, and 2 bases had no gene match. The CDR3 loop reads CASSLGGGAETQYF. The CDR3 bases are TGTGCCAGCAGCTTAGGCGGGGGGGCTGAGACCCAGTACTTC.

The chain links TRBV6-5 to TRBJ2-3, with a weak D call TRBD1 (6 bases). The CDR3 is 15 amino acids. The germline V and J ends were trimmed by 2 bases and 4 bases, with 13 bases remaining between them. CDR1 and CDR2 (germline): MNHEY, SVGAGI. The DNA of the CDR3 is TGTGCCAGCAGTTACGGCAGGGGCAGGTCAGATACGCAGTATTTT. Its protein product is CASSYGRGRSDTQYF.

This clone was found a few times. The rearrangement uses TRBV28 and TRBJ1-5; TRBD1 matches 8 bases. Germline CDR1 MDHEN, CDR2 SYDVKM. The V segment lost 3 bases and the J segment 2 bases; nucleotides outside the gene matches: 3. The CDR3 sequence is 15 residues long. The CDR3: CASSFETGGNQPQHF. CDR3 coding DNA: TGTGCCAGCAGTTTCGAGACAGGGGGCAATCAGCCCCAGCATTTT.

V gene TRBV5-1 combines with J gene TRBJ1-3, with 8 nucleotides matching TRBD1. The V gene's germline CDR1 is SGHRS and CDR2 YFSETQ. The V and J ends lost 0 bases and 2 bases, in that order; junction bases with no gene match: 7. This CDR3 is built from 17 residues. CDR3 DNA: TGCGCCAGCAGCTTGGCGAGTGGGGACAGGACTGGAAACACCATATATTTT. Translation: CASSLASGDRTGNTIYF.

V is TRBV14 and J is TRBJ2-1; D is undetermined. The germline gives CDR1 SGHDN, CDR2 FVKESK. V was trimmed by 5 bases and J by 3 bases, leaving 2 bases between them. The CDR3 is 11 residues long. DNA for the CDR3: TGTGCCAGCAGCGGCTACAATGAGCAGTTCTTC. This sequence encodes CASSGYNEQFF.

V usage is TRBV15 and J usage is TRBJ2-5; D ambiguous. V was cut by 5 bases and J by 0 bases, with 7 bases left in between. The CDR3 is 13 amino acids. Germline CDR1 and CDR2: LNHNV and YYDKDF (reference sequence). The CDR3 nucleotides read TGTGCCACCAGCCCCCCGTACCAAGAGACCCAGTACTTC. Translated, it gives CATSPPYQETQYF.

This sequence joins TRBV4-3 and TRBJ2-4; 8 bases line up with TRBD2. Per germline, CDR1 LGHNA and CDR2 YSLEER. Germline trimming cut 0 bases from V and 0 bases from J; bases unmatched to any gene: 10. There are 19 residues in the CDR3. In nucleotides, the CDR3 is TGCGCCAGCAGCCAAGATCGGGAGGGGCCTACACTAGCCAAAAACATTCAGTACTTC. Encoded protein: CASSQDREGPTLAKNIQYF.

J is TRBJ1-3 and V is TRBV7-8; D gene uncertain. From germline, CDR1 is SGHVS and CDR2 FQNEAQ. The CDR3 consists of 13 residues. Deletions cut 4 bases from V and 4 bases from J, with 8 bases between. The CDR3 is CASSSRWGNTIYF. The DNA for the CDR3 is TGTGCCAGCAGCTCACGATGGGGAAACACCATATATTTT. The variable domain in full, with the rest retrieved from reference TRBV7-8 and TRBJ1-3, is GAGVSQSPRYKVAKRGQDVALRCDPISGHVSLFWYQQALGQGPEFLTYFQNEAQLDKSGLPSDRFFAERPEGSVSTLKIQRTQQEDSAVYLCASSSRWGNTIYFGEGSWLTVV.

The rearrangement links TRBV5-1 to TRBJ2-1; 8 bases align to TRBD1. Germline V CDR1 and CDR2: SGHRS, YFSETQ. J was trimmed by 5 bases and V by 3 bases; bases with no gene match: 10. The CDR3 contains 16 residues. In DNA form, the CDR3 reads TGCGCCAGCAGCTCCCTTGGACAGGGAGGTGACAATGAGCAGTTCTTC. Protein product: CASSSLGQGGDNEQFF.

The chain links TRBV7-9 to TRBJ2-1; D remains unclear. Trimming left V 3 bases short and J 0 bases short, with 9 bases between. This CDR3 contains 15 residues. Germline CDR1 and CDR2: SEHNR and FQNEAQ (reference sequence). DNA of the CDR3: TGTGCCAGCAGCTTGAACGCCGGCTCCTACAATGAGCAGTTCTTC. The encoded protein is CASSLNAGSYNEQFF.

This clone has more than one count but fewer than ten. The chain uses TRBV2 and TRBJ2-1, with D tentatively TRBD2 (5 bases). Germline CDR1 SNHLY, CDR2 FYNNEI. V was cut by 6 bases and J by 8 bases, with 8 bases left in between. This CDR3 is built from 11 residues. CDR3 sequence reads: CASSQDYEQFF. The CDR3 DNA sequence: TGTGCCAGCAGCCAGGACTATGAGCAGTTCTTC.

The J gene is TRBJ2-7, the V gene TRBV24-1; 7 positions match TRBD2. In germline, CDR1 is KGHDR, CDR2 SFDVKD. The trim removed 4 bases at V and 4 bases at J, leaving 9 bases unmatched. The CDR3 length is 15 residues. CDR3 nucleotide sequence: TGTGCCACCAGTGACCCCGGACCGCGGGGGTACGAGCAGTACTTC. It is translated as CATSDPGPRGYEQYF.